This TCR beta chain was identified during a study of long-term antiretroviral therapy in people with HIV. This was the immunoSEQ v3.0 assay at survey level. This table comes from immunoSEQ multiplex PCR, and its TCRdb copy is limited to in-frame clones, with some not included. The profile shows 15,000 to 20,000 clones, under 80% of them singletons. Sequencing was performed on unsorted PBMCs, taken 2.1 to 2.2 years before starting antiretroviral therapy. The TCR was taken from a man under 40 with HIV.

CDR3: CASSPDGPYGYTF. CDR3 in DNA: TGTGCCAGCAGCCCGGACGGGCCCTATGGCTACACCTTC. The J gene is TRBJ1-2, the V gene TRBV7-9; no definite D call. Germline values: CDR1 SEHNR, CDR2 FQNEAQ (reference sequence). The V end was cut by 5 bases, the J end by 4 bases, with 11 bases between. This CDR3 region has 13 residues.